This is a list of T cell receptor beta chains from one sample in a study of cytotoxic CD8 clonotypes in ibrutinib-treated CLL. Generated by immunoSEQ multiplex PCR, the TCRdb table keeps only in-frame clones and is missing some. The profile shows roughly 15,000 clones, 81% of them singletons. Sequenced material: PBMCs, taken before ibrutinib treatment. Receptors were obtained from a human donor with chronic lymphocytic leukemia. Each CDR3 is given with its conserved first and last residue. The order of the fields is V gene, clone size, J gene, D gene, CDR3 protein, CDR3 DNA. The D gene is left open where the match is weak. Clone sizes are given selectively: once, few, many, or a class where the clone is expanded.

TRBV28	.	TRBJ1-2	TRBD1	CASTRDRGLSNYGYTF	TGTGCCAGCACCCGGGACAGGGGGCTCTCTAACTATGGCTACACCTTC
TRBV7-9	.	TRBJ2-5	.	CASSRNQETQYF	TGTGCCAGCAGTAGAAACCAGGAGACCCAGTACTTC
TRBV19	.	TRBJ2-5	TRBD2	CASSTQGGAKYF	TGTGCCAGTAGTACGCAGGGAGGGGCTAAGTACTTC
TRBV7-2	.	TRBJ2-1	.	CASSLGLAYNEQFF	TGTGCCAGCAGCTTAGGGCTCGCCTACAATGAGCAGTTCTTC
TRBV28	.	TRBJ2-7	.	CASSFLYYEQYF	TGTGCCAGCAGTTTTCTATACTACGAGCAGTACTTC
TRBV2	.	TRBJ1-2	.	CARTGFTPENGYTF	TGTGCCAGGACGGGATTTACTCCGGAGAATGGCTACACCTTC
TRBV11-2	.	TRBJ1-4	.	CASSALGVGLFF	TGTGCCAGCAGCGCCCTTGGGGTAGGACTGTTTTTT
TRBV2	.	TRBJ2-7	TRBD1	CASRDGTGGIREQYF	TGTGCCAGCAGAGACGGGACAGGGGGCATAAGGGAGCAGTACTTC
TRBV5-1	.	TRBJ1-4	.	CASCRIGGGPNEKLFF	TGCGCCAGCTGCCGGATTGGGGGAGGACCTAATGAAAAACTGTTTTTT
TRBV15	.	TRBJ1-5	.	CATSRDWGGESNQPQHF	TGTGCCACCAGCAGAGATTGGGGGGGGGAGAGCAATCAGCCCCAGCATTTT
TRBV30	.	TRBJ2-1	.	CAWRALADPYNEQFF	TGTGCCTGGAGGGCCTTGGCGGACCCCTACAATGAGCAGTTCTTC
TRBV7-9	.	TRBJ1-3	TRBD1	CASSSRDRPGNTIYF	TGTGCCAGCAGCTCCCGGGACAGGCCAGGAAACACCATATATTTT
TRBV18	few	TRBJ1-1	.	CASSPRGTDTEAFF	TGTGCCAGCTCACCTCGGGGGACCGACACTGAAGCTTTCTTT
TRBV2	.	TRBJ1-1	.	CASTGAFSNTEAFF	TGTGCCAGCACTGGGGCATTTTCGAACACTGAAGCTTTCTTT
TRBV4-3	.	TRBJ2-1	TRBD2	CASSQVASGGGEEGANEQFF	TGCGCCAGCAGCCAAGTGGCTAGCGGGGGAGGGGAGGAAGGGGCAAATGAGCAGTTCTTC
TRBV28	.	TRBJ2-7	.	CASSSPGYSIYEQYF	TGTGCCAGCAGTTCTCCTGGTTACTCAATCTACGAGCAGTACTTC
TRBV9	.	TRBJ1-4	.	CASSVVGSWGEKLFF	TGTGCCAGCAGCGTAGTAGGATCCTGGGGTGAAAAACTGTTTTTT
TRBV5-4	.	TRBJ2-1	TRBD2	CASSIEGTSGIGEQFF	TGTGCCAGCAGCATCGAGGGGACTAGCGGGATAGGAGAGCAGTTCTTC
TRBV6-1	.	TRBJ2-5	TRBD2	CASSEPLKGREKETQYF	TGTGCCAGCAGTGAACCCCTCAAAGGGCGGGAGAAAGAGACCCAGTACTTC
TRBV5-1	.	TRBJ2-7	TRBD2	CASSLLAADYEQYF	TGCGCCAGCAGCTTACTAGCGGCCGACTACGAGCAGTACTTC
TRBV10-2	.	TRBJ2-5	.	CASSEASRQETQYF	TGCGCCAGCAGTGAGGCTAGCAGACAAGAGACCCAGTACTTC
TRBV5-1	once	TRBJ2-3	TRBD1	CASSTQGARWGTDTQYF	TGCGCCAGCAGCACACAGGGGGCGCGGTGGGGCACAGATACGCAGTATTTT
TRBV6-1	once	TRBJ2-3	TRBD1	CASSERDRGFASTDTQYF	TGTGCCAGCAGTGAACGGGACAGGGGATTTGCTAGCACAGATACGCAGTATTTT
TRBV28	.	TRBJ2-1	TRBD1	CASSSPAGQGNEQFF	TGTGCCAGCAGTTCCCCCGCCGGACAGGGCAATGAGCAGTTCTTC
TRBV28	.	TRBJ2-7	.	CASSSEVPEQYF	TGTGCCAGCAGTTCGGAAGTTCCCGAGCAGTACTTC